The 18 T cell receptor beta chains presented below share a single source sample, sequenced in a study of cytomegalovirus exposure and HLA in healthy donors. A multiplex PCR was run with 60 Vbeta primers and 13 Jbeta primers. Here immunoSEQ multiplex PCR was the method, and the copy in TCRdb shows in-frame clones only, minus some. Among approximately 130,000 clones listed, more than 80% were seen once. Material: PBMCs. All receptors derive from a woman in her twenties or thirties in good health and CMV-seropositive.

CDR3 coding DNA: TGTGCCAGTAGTATGGGGAGTGGGGGGTTCAATGAGCAGTTCTTC. This gives the protein CASSMGSGGFNEQFF. J is TRBJ2-1 and V is TRBV19, with a possible D match to TRBD2 (6 bases). Trimming shortened V by 3 bases and J by 6 bases, and 15 bases separated the two germline ends. The germline V gene encodes CDR1 LNHDA and CDR2 SQIVND (reference sequence). This CDR3 comprises 15 residues.

V usage is TRBV19 and J usage is TRBJ1-1; TRBD1 might be the D (6 bases). The V and J ends lost 8 bases and 5 bases respectively, with 15 bases between them. The germline V gene encodes CDR1 LNHDA and CDR2 SQIVND (reference sequence). This CDR3 has 13 residues. The CDR3: CASLGDTGTEAFF. DNA of the CDR3: TGTGCCAGTTTGGGGGACACAGGGACTGAAGCTTTCTTT.

The genes are TRBV2 and TRBJ2-3; D ambiguous. CDR1 SNHLY and CDR2 FYNNEI come from the germline V gene. This CDR3 spans 14 amino acids. V dropped 10 bases and J dropped 0 bases, with 14 bases sitting between them. The CDR3 loop reads CATNRVASTDTQYF. The CDR3 DNA sequence: TGTGCCACCAACCGAGTCGCGAGCACAGATACGCAGTATTTT.

The chain joins TRBV7-2 to TRBJ1-1, with a weak D call TRBD1 (5 bases). The CDR3 extends over 14 amino acids. V dropped 2 bases and J dropped 0 bases, with 7 bases sitting between them. Germline V CDR1 and CDR2: SGHTA, FQGNSA. The CDR3 DNA is TGTGCCAGCAGCTTAATGGGGCTGAACACTGAAGCTTTCTTT. This encodes CASSLMGLNTEAFF. Complete variable domain (other parts from reference TRBV7-2 and TRBJ1-1): GAGVSQSPSNKVTEKGKDVELRCDPISGHTALYWYRQSLGQGLEFLIYFQGNSAPDKSGLPSDRFSAERTGGSVSTLTIQRTQQEDSAVYLCASSLMGLNTEAFFGQGTRLTVV.

The chain carries TRBV2 and TRBJ1-1, with D uncertain. CDR3 length equals 13 residues. V was pared by 8 bases and J by 4 bases, with 14 bases between. Germline V gene sequence: CDR1 SNHLY, CDR2 FYNNEI. The CDR3 DNA is TGTGCCAGCGCGGTGGCCGAAAGCACTGAAGCTTTCTTT. It translates to CASAVAESTEAFF.

The chain joins TRBV19 to TRBJ1-1; D is uncertain. Germline V gives CDR1 LNHDA, CDR2 SQIVND (reference sequence). The V and J ends lost 3 bases and 1 base respectively, with 6 bases between them. There are 13 residues in the CDR3. The CDR3 loop is CASSIGGNTEAFF. Written as DNA, the CDR3 is TGTGCCAGTAGTATTGGAGGGAACACTGAAGCTTTCTTT.

V is TRBV2 and J is TRBJ2-7, with D uncertain. The CDR3 totals 12 residues. Trimming removed 5 bases from V and 4 bases from J, with 9 bases in between. Germline V gene lookup returns CDR1 SNHLY and CDR2 FYNNEI. Here the CDR3 DNA reads TGTGCCAGCAGTATCAGGCCTTACGAGCAGTACTTC. As protein: CASSIRPYEQYF.

This chain links TRBV28 with TRBJ2-1; D perhaps matches TRBD2 (7 bases). V was cut by 10 bases and J by 9 bases, with 10 bases left in between. The length of the CDR3 is 10 residues. Germline V gene sequence: CDR1 MDHEN, CDR2 SYDVKM. The CDR3 coding sequence is TGTGCCACAAGGGGGGGTGAGCAGTTCTTC. It translates to CATRGGEQFF.

V is TRBV6-1 and J is TRBJ2-1; perhaps TRBD2 as D (6 bases). The CDR3 loop spans 16 amino acids. Deletions cut 2 bases from V and 10 bases from J, with 21 bases between. Germline values: CDR1 MNHNS, CDR2 SASEGT. The CDR3 coding sequence is TGTGCCAGCAGTGAATTTCTAGGGAGCGGTCGGGGGGAGCAGTTCTTC. As protein: CASSEFLGSGRGEQFF.

The chain couples TRBV6-1 to TRBJ1-1; D is uncertain. Trimming took 1 base from V and 1 from J, leaving 4 bases between them. Looked up from germline, CDR1 is MNHNS and CDR2 is SASEGT. The CDR3 is 13 amino acids. The CDR3 DNA follows: TGTGCCAGCAGTGAAGTTAGGAACACTGAAGCTTTCTTT. Translation gives CASSEVRNTEAFF.

As regards this clone: Germline and junction disagree at one end, which may indicate a read error. The rearrangement links TRBV7-9 to TRBJ1-1; D may be TRBD1 (5 bases). The CDR3 totals 12 residues. Germline V gene data show CDR1 as SEHNR and CDR2 as FQNEAQ (reference sequence). The CDR3 spells CASSLQGGETFF. The CDR3 region has the DNA TGTGCCAGCAGCTTACAGGGAGGTGAAACTTTCTTT.

This chain links TRBV10-2 with TRBJ2-7; 8 bases line up with TRBD2. The CDR3 runs 13 residues. Germline CDR1 WSHSY, CDR2 SAAADI. CDR3 residues: CASSEGLTSGPSV. DNA of the CDR3: TGCGCCAGCAGCGAGGGGCTTACTAGCGGTCCGAGTGTC.

CDR3 bases: TGCGCCAGCAGCTCTTCCGGGACAGGGGCTTATGGCTACACCTTC. Translated: CASSSSGTGAYGYTF. The chain joins TRBV5-1 to TRBJ1-2; 10 bases are shared with TRBD1. CDR1 is SGHRS and CDR2 is YFSETQ in the germline V gene. The ends lost 3 bases at V and 5 bases at J; junction bases unmatched: 7. The CDR3 runs to 15 residues.

The rearrangement links TRBV5-1 to TRBJ2-7, with a weak D call TRBD1 (6 bases). Germline V gives CDR1 SGHRS, CDR2 YFSETQ. The CDR3 is 16 amino acids. V lost 4 bases and J 0 bases, leaving 17 bases between the germline ends. For the CDR3, the DNA is TGCGCCAGCAGCCAAGCCATGACAGGTTTCTCCTACGAGCAGTACTTC. This translates into CASSQAMTGFSYEQYF.

The chain recombines TRBV30 with TRBJ2-2; D is possibly TRBD2 (6 bases). This CDR3 contains 14 residues. Trimming removed 6 bases at V and 3 bases at J, with 14 bases between. The germline gives CDR1 GTSNPN, CDR2 SVGIG (reference sequence). CDR3 in amino acids: CACIPGLHTGELFF. The CDR3 DNA reads TGTGCCTGCATTCCGGGACTCCACACCGGGGAGCTGTTTTTT.

The chain uses TRBV19 and TRBJ2-1, with TRBD2 identical over 7 bases. The CDR3 covers 14 residues. Per germline, CDR1 LNHDA and CDR2 SQIVND (reference sequence). V was clipped by 3 bases and J by 5 bases; unmatched bases: 4. Written as DNA, the CDR3 is TGTGCCAGTAGTATGGGGGACTATGACAATGAGCAGTTCTTC. Translation gives CASSMGDYDNEQFF.

The CDR3 sequence is CASSLEAGGATDTQYF. CDR3 in DNA: TGTGCCAGCAGCTTGGAGGCCGGGGGGGCCACAGATACGCAGTATTTT. V gene TRBV5-8 combines with J gene TRBJ2-3; TRBD2 matches 8 bases. CDR1 is SGHTS, CDR2 YDEGEE, per germline. The CDR3 runs to 16 residues. Unmatched junction bases numbered 5, after V lost 0 bases and J lost 2 bases.

The chain uses TRBV15 and TRBJ1-2; 9 bases fit TRBD1. The germline V gene encodes CDR1 LNHNV and CDR2 YYDKDF (reference sequence). The CDR3 totals 15 residues. V was pared by 5 bases and J by 1 base, with 5 bases of the junction left unmatched. CDR3 sequence (DNA): TGTGCCACCAGCGGGGGGACAGGGCTTAACTATGGCTACACCTTC. The encoded protein is CATSGGTGLNYGYTF.